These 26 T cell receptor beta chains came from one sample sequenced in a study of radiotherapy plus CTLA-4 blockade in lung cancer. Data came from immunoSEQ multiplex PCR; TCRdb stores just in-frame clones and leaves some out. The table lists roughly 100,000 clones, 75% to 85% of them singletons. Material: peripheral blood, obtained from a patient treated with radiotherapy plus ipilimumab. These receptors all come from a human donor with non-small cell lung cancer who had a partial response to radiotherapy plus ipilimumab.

CDR3 bases: TGTGCCAGCAGCGCACAGGGGCAATATCAGCCCCAGCATTTT. Translating it yields CASSAQGQYQPQHF. The chain has TRBV7-8 and TRBJ1-5; 7 bases are shared with TRBD1. The germline CDR1 and CDR2 sequences are SGHVS and FQNEAQ. The V gene end was trimmed by 5 bases and the J gene end by 5 bases; junction bases not matched to a gene: 6. This CDR3 comprises 14 residues. The entire variable domain, with the rest obtained from reference TRBV7-8 and TRBJ1-5, is as follows: GAGVSQSPRYKVAKRGQDVALRCDPISGHVSLFWYQQALGQGPEFLTYFQNEAQLDKSGLPSDRFFAERPEGSVSTLKIQRTQQEDSAVYLCASSAQGQYQPQHFGDGTRLSIL.

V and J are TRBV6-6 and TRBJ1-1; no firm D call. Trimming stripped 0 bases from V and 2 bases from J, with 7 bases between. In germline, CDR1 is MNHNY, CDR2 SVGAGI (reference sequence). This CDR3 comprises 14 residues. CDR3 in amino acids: CASSYSKLNTEAFF. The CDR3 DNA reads TGTGCCAGCAGTTACTCCAAACTTAACACTGAAGCTTTCTTT.

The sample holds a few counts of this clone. The CDR3 DNA is TGTGCCAGCAGCCTAGACAGAAACACCGGGGAGCTGTTTTTT. This codes for CASSLDRNTGELFF. This rearrangement joins TRBV6-6 to TRBJ2-2; weak D call: TRBD1 (5 bases). The CDR3 length is 14 residues. Germline assignment: CDR1 MNHNY and CDR2 SVGAGI (reference sequence). Trimming took off 6 bases at V and 2 bases at J, with 10 bases between the two ends.

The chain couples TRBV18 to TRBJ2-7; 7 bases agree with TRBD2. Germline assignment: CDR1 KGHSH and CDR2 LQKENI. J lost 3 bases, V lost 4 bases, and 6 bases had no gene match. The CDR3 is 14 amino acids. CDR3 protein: CASSLSGLGYEQYF. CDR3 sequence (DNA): TGTGCCAGCTCACTGAGTGGACTAGGCTACGAGCAGTACTTC.

The CDR3 loop reads CASSLTGDGEQFF. CDR3 in DNA: TGTGCCAGCAGTTTAACAGGGGATGGTGAGCAGTTCTTC. The chain employs TRBV27 and TRBJ2-1; 7 nucleotides align to TRBD1. Germline CDR1 is MNHEY and CDR2 is SMNVEV (reference sequence). This CDR3 region has 13 residues. J gave up 9 bases and V 2 bases, and 4 bases lay outside the gene matches.

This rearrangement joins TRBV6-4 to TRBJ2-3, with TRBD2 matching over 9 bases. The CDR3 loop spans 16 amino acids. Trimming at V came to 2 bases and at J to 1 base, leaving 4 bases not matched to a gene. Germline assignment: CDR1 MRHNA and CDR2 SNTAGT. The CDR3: CASSDNPSGGTDTQYF. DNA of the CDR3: TGTGCCAGCAGTGACAACCCTAGCGGGGGCACAGATACGCAGTATTTT.

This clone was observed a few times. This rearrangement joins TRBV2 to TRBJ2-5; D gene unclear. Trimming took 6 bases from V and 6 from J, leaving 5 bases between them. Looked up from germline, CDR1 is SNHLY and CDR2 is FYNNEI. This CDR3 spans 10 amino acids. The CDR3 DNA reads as TGTGCCAGCAGACAGAAGACCCAGTACTTC. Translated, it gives CASRQKTQYF.

The DNA for the CDR3 is TGTGCCAGCTCACCACGACAGAGTAGCAATCAGCCCCAGCATTTT. Translation: CASSPRQSSNQPQHF. This chain joins TRBV18 and TRBJ1-5, with D possibly TRBD1 on 5 matching bases. This CDR3 is 15 amino acids long. V was cut by 1 base and J by 0 bases, with 7 bases left in between. Germline CDR1 and CDR2: KGHSH and LQKENI.

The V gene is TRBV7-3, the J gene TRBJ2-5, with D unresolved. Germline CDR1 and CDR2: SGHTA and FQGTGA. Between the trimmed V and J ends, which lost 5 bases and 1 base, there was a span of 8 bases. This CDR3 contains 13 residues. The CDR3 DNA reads TGTGCCAGCAGCCGAGAGGTCCAAGAGACCCAGTACTTC. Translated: CASSREVQETQYF.

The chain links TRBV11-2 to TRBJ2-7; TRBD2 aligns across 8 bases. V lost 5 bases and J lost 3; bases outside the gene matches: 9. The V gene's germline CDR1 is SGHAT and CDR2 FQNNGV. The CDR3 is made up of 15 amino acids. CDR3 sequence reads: CASSPYSGTGYEQYF. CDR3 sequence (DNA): TGTGCCAGCAGCCCATATAGCGGGACTGGCTACGAGCAGTACTTC.

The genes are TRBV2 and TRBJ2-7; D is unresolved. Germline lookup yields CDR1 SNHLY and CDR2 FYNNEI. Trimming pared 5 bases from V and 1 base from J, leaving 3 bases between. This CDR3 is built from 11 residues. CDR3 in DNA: TGTGCCAGCAGTCCTTCCTACGAGCAGTACTTC. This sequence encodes CASSPSYEQYF.

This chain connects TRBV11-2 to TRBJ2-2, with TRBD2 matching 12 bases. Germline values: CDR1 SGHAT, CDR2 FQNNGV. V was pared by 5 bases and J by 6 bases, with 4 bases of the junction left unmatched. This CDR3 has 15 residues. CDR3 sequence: CASSVGLAGAGELFF. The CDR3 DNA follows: TGTGCCAGCAGCGTGGGACTAGCGGGTGCCGGGGAGCTGTTTTTT.

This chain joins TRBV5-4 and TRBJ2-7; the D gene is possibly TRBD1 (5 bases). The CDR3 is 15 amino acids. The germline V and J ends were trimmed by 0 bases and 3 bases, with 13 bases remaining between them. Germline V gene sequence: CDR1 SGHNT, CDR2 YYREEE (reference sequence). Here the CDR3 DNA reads TGTGCCAGCAGCTTGGAGACAGTTGCTCGCTACGAGCAGTACTTC. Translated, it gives CASSLETVARYEQYF.

The CDR3 DNA reads TGCAGTGCTAGGGATGGAAGTCGGGAGTTCTTC. Its translation is CSARDGSREFF. This chain connects TRBV20-1 to TRBJ2-1; D is unresolved. The V end was cut by 3 bases, the J end by 14 bases, with 14 bases between. From germline, CDR1 is DFQATT and CDR2 SNEGSKA (reference sequence). This CDR3 has 11 residues.

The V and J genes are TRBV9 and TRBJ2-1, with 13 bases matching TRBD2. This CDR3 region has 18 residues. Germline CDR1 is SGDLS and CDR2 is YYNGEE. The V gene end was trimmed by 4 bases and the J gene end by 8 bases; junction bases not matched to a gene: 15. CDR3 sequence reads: CASSPRTSGRVSGDEQFF. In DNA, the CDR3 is TGTGCCAGCAGCCCGCGGACTAGCGGGAGAGTTAGCGGGGATGAGCAGTTCTTC.

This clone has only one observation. CDR3 region: CASSPEASGRLSSYEQYF. CDR3 bases: TGTGCCAGCAGCCCGGAGGCTAGCGGGAGGTTAAGCTCCTACGAGCAGTACTTC. The chain has TRBV5-4 and TRBJ2-7, with 11 bases matching TRBD2. This CDR3 is 18 amino acids long. Germline loops: CDR1 SGHNT, CDR2 YYREEE (reference sequence). After removal of 4 bases from V and 0 bases from J, the junction contained 12 bases not matched to a gene.

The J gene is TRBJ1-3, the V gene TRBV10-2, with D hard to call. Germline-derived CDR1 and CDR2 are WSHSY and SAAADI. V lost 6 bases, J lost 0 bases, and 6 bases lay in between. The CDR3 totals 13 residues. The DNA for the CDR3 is TGCGCCAGCAGAGGAGACTCTGGAAACACCATATATTTT. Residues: CASRGDSGNTIYF.

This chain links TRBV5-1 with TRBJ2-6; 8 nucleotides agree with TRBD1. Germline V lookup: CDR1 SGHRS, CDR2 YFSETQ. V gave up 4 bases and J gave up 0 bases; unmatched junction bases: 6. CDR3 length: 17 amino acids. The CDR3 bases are TGCGCCAGCAGCCCCGGACAGGGCCTCTCTGGGGCCAACGTCCTGACTTTC. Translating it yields CASSPGQGLSGANVLTF.

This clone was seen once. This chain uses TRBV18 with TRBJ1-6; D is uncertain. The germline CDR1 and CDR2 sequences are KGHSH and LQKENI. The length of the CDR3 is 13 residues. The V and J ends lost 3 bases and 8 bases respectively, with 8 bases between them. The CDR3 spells CASSPGGDSPLHF. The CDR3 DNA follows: TGTGCCAGCTCACCGGGTGGAGATTCACCCCTCCACTTT.

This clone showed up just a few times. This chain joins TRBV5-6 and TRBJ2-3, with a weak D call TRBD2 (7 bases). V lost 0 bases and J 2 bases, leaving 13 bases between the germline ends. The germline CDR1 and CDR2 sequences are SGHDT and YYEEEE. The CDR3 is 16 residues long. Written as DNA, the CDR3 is TGTGCCAGCAGCTTGGTGGGGGGGGCCTTCACAGATACGCAGTATTTT. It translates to CASSLVGGAFTDTQYF.

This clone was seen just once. Here the CDR3 reads CASSPREGGELFF. The CDR3 DNA reads TGTGCCAGCAGCCCCCGGGAGGGCGGGGAGCTGTTTTTT. The chain carries TRBV7-7 and TRBJ2-2; TRBD2 matches 8 bases. CDR1 is SSHAT and CDR2 is FNYEAQ in the germline V gene (reference sequence). J gave up 7 bases and V 5 bases, and 3 bases lay outside the gene matches. This CDR3 comprises 13 residues.

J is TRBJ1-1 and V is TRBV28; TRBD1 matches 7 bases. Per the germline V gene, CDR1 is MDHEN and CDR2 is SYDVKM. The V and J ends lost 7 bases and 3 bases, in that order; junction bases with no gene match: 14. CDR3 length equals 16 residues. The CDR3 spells CASINVGGPRDTEAFF. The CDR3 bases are TGTGCCAGCATCAACGTAGGGGGCCCGAGGGACACTGAAGCTTTCTTT. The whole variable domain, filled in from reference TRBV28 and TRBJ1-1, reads DVKVTQSSRYLVKRTGEKVFLECVQDMDHENMFWYRQDPGLGLRLIYFSYDVKMKEKGDIPEGYSVSREKKERFSLILESASTNQTSMYLCASINVGGPRDTEAFFGQGTRLTVV.

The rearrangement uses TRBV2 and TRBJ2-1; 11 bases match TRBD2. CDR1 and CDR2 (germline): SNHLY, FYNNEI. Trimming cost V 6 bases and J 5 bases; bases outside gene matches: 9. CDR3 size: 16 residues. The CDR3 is CASRPKTSGVDNEQFF. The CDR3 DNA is TGTGCCAGCAGGCCTAAGACTAGCGGGGTAGACAATGAGCAGTTCTTC.

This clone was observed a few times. The CDR3 region has the DNA TGTGCCAGCAGTGGGCAGGGCTTAGGAGAAAAACTGTTTTTT. Translating gives CASSGQGLGEKLFF. The rearrangement links TRBV2 to TRBJ1-4, with D possibly TRBD1 on 5 matching bases. V was pared by 4 bases and J by 8 bases, with 14 bases between. This CDR3 spans 14 amino acids. Germline loops: CDR1 SNHLY, CDR2 FYNNEI. Combining the CDR3 with reference TRBV2 and TRBJ1-4 gives the whole variable domain EPEVTQTPSHQVTQMGQEVILRCVPISNHLYFYWYRQILGQKVEFLVSFYNNEISEKSEIFDDQFSVERPDGSNFTLKIRSTKLEDSAMYFCASSGQGLGEKLFFGSGTQLSVL.

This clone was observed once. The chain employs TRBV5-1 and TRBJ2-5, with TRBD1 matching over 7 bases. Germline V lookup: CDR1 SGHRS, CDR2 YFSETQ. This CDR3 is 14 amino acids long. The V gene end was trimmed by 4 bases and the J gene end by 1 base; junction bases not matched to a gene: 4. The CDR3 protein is CASSPGQPQETQYF. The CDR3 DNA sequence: TGCGCCAGCAGCCCGGGACAGCCCCAAGAGACCCAGTACTTC.

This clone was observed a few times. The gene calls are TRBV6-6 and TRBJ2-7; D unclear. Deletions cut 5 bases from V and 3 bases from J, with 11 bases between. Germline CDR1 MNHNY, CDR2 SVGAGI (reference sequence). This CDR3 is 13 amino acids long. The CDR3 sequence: CASSPEPFYEQYF. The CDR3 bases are TGTGCCAGCAGTCCTGAGCCTTTCTACGAGCAGTACTTC.